This TCR beta chain is from a study of CD8+ T cells in alopecia areata. Across the whole study: Patients received oral tofacitinib, 5 to 10 mg twice daily, for moderate-to-severe alopecia areata. Tofacitinib exposure lasted 6 to 18 months, followed by 6 months off drug.

CDR3 length equals 15 residues. Trimming pared 4 bases from V and 2 bases from J, leaving 14 bases between. Germline V lookup: CDR1 SGHKS, CDR2 YYEKEE (reference sequence). It was cDNA, reverse transcribed from extracted RNA, that served as the sequencing template. Some clones are missing from TCRdb's copy, which holds only in-frame ones; the method was immunoSEQ multiplex PCR. The data show 150,000 or so clones, 49% seen once. The origin of this receptor is a human donor with alopecia areata. The chain uses TRBV5-5 and TRBJ2-3; D is possibly TRBD2 (6 bases). The specimen was CD8+ T cells sorted from blood, collected at week 0. The DNA of the CDR3 is TGTGCCAGCAGCGTTGGGACTGCCAACACAGATACGCAGTATTTT. This sequence encodes CASSVGTANTDTQYF.